A selection of T cell receptor beta chains follows, all from one sample in a study of blood T cells in healthy people across ages. TCRdb re-called the 5' RACE reads with MiXCR, one entry per CDR3 protein. Among more than 900,000 distinct CDR3 sequences listed, about 29% were seen once. The same specimen was also included in a second study, on T cells of mothers and their children.

Sequenced sample: blood. The source is a middle-aged woman in good health. Both conserved end residues are part of each CDR3. Fields, in order: V gene, clone size, J gene, CDR3 protein. Not every row has a clone size; where given, it reads once, few, many or a size class.

V: TRBV2; size: .; J: TRBJ2-4; CDR3: CASRKDPGGNIQYF
V: TRBV2; size: .; J: TRBJ1-1; CDR3: CASSAEQSNTEAFF
V: TRBV28; size: many; J: TRBJ2-7; CDR3: CASSPEGQATYEQYF
V: TRBV20-1; size: .; J: TRBJ2-1; CDR3: CSALPSGGANEQFF
V: TRBV6-1; size: once; J: TRBJ2-2; CDR3: CACTGDRNTGELFF
V: TRBV5-6; size: .; J: TRBJ2-5; CDR3: CASSSGTARLYQETQYF
V: TRBV24-1; size: few; J: TRBJ1-2; CDR3: CATSDVTGGYTF
V: TRBV6-2/TRBV6-3; size: .; J: TRBJ1-1; CDR3: CASGRKNTGAFF
V: TRBV18; size: .; J: TRBJ1-1; CDR3: CASSLVGQGLLLLNTEAFF
V: TRBV20-1; size: .; J: TRBJ2-3; CDR3: CSAPVWLAGGPGDTQYF
V: TRBV19; size: .; J: TRBJ2-1; CDR3: CASSIRQGNEQFF
V: TRBV28; size: .; J: TRBJ2-1; CDR3: CASSPSLGTGNEQFF
V: TRBV5-1; size: few; J: TRBJ2-5; CDR3: CASSFGHPETQYF
V: TRBV4-1; size: few; J: TRBJ2-7; CDR3: CTSSEGSGARYF
V: TRBV12-3/TRBV12-4; size: many; J: TRBJ2-5; CDR3: CASSLISARQETQYF
V: TRBV11-2; size: few; J: TRBJ2-3; CDR3: CASSLEERGRYNTDTQYF
V: TRBV29-1; size: many; J: TRBJ1-1; CDR3: CSGSTGANTEAFF